The present T cell receptor (beta chain) was sequenced within a study of T cell changes during pregnancy in multiple sclerosis (dated by TCRdb to between 2019 and 2020). As for the study more broadly: The study examined how the T cell repertoire changed over the course of pregnancy in women with multiple sclerosis.

The CDR3 runs 14 residues from the cysteine to the phenylalanine. Only the CDR3 DNA is retained, 42 bases long and in frame from the first base. V and J are truncated by 6 bases and 3 bases respectively, leaving an intervening sequence of 11 bases. The germline V gene yields SNHLY for CDR1 and FYNNEI for CDR2. Of note for this clone: Its antigen remains unidentified. Base qualities are not at hand, and no much larger clone is one base apart.

Libraries were constructed by the immunoSEQ multiplex PCR assay. TCRdb re-hosts the immuneACCESS table, in-frame sequences only. Its copies lack some clones; in the studies checked, an unresolved V gene accounts for under half of them, and the cause for the rest is not known. The sample table contains under 65,000 clones; only one count was recorded for around 90% of them. The biggest ten clones account for around 0.61% of the sample. This TCR was recovered from a female donor in good health, enrolled as a control in a pregnancy study. The chain is encoded by TRBV2 joined to TRBJ1-4, with a tentative D gene TRBD1 over 5 matching bases. The input for sequencing was CD4+ T cells from peripheral blood mononuclear cells, taken after pregnancy. The CDR3 protein: CASRGGTSNEKLFF. In nucleotides, the sequence is TGTGCCAGCAGGGGAGGGACTTCTAATGAAAAACTGTTTTTT.